This T cell receptor beta chain was observed in a study of naive and memory T cell subsets. General observations from the study: The RNA method is potentially sensitive to activation and differentiation changes.

TCR cDNA received a 3' ligated oligonucleotide that carried a UMI. RNA was extracted from less than 3 ml of whole blood of healthy adults. Reverse transcription used DNase-treated unsorted total RNA, aiming for about 1 to 1000 ng. As regards this clonotype: Its target is not known.

Ligated cDNA underwent four rounds of PCR with nested alpha and beta constant region primers and SP2. A single record per CDR3 protein comes from TCRdb applying MiXCR to the 5' RACE reads. Among tens of thousands of distinct CDR3 sequences listed, 16% were seen once. This CDR3 region has 13 residues. With 7 bases clipped from V and 7 bases from J, the junction kept 7 bases outside the gene matches. Germline CDR1 and CDR2: SNHLY and FYNNEI. The V gene is TRBV2, the J gene TRBJ1-5; 7 bases agree with TRBD1. This receptor was taken from a female donor in good health. The CDR3 DNA sequence: TGTGCCAGCAAAGACAGGGACGGACAGCCCCAGCATTTT. This translates into CASKDRDGQPQHF.